These T cell receptor beta chains were read from a single sample in a study of chemoradiotherapy in HPV16-positive cancers. Some clones are missing from TCRdb's copy, which holds only in-frame ones; the method was immunoSEQ multiplex PCR. Of some 29,000 clones in the sample, 93% were seen once. This specimen consisted of blood, obtained from a patient who underwent chemoradiotherapy. Source of these receptors: a human donor with HPV-associated anogenital cancer. The CDR3 runs from the conserved cysteine through the conserved F or W. The order of the fields is J gene, D gene, clone size, V gene, CDR3 protein, CDR3 DNA. A D gene is named only where the DNA matches it firmly. Clone size appears in some rows only: once, few, many, or a class for an expanded clone.

TRBJ1-6 | - | - | TRBV19 | CASSIQGRSPLHF | TGTGCCAGTAGTATCCAGGGGAGATCACCCCTCCACTTT
TRBJ2-2 | TRBD1 | - | TRBV29-1 | CSVVNNRGAGELFF | TGCAGCGTTGTCAATAACAGGGGAGCCGGGGAGCTGTTTTTT
TRBJ1-4 | TRBD1 | - | TRBV7-2 | CASSPDRGNEKLFF | TGTGCCAGCAGCCCGGACAGGGGTAATGAAAAACTGTTTTTT
TRBJ2-3 | - | - | TRBV29-1 | CSVGFGVPDTQYF | TGCAGCGTCGGTTTTGGGGTTCCAGATACGCAGTATTTT
TRBJ1-2 | - | few | TRBV20-1 | CSARSDRGHTF | TGCAGTGCTAGATCGGACCGCGGGCACACCTTC
TRBJ2-7 | TRBD1 | once | TRBV5-1 | CASNRGGPLYEQYF | TGCGCCAGCAACCGAGGGGGCCCCCTCTACGAGCAGTACTTC
TRBJ1-1 | - | - | TRBV6-5 | CASSDQGTEAFF | TGTGCCAGCAGTGACCAGGGGACTGAAGCTTTCTTT
TRBJ1-1 | TRBD1 | - | TRBV19 | CASTLLGGGAGTEAFF | TGTGCCAGTACCCTACTGGGAGGGGGCGCGGGGACTGAAGCTTTCTTT
TRBJ2-7 | TRBD2 | - | TRBV5-6 | CASSSRLAGFHEQYF | TGTGCCAGCAGCTCCCGACTAGCGGGGTTCCACGAGCAGTACTTC
TRBJ2-1 | TRBD2 | - | TRBV10-3 | CAITGTSGHYNEQFF | TGTGCCATCACTGGGACTAGCGGGCACTACAATGAGCAGTTCTTC
TRBJ2-3 | TRBD2 | - | TRBV4-2 | CASSPGLEADTQYF | TGTGCCAGCAGCCCTGGACTAGAGGCGGATACGCAGTATTTT
TRBJ2-1 | - | - | TRBV25-1 | CASSDPAASLEQFF | TGTGCCAGCAGTGATCCCGCCGCCTCACTAGAGCAGTTCTTC
TRBJ2-3 | TRBD1 | - | TRBV7-9 | CASRPQGADTQYF | TGTGCCAGCAGGCCCCAGGGGGCAGATACGCAGTATTTT
TRBJ1-2 | - | - | TRBV7-2 | CASSLTPTGNYGYTF | TGTGCCAGCAGCCTAACCCCCACAGGGAACTATGGCTACACCTTC
TRBJ1-5 | TRBD1 | - | TRBV19 | CASSTTGVGQPQHF | TGTGCCAGTAGTACCACAGGGGTTGGTCAGCCCCAGCATTTT
TRBJ2-7 | TRBD2 | - | TRBV6-6 | CASSFYLGGSYEQYF | TGTGCCAGCAGCTTCTATTTGGGAGGGTCCTACGAGCAGTACTTC
TRBJ2-7 | - | few | TRBV5-1 | CASSLQTSSYEQYF | TGCGCCAGCAGCTTGCAAACAAGCTCCTACGAGCAGTACTTC
TRBJ2-7 | TRBD1 | - | TRBV6-1 | CASSENLTGRDIHEQYF | TGTGCCAGCAGTGAAAATCTGACAGGGAGAGACATCCACGAGCAGTACTTC
TRBJ1-2 | - | - | TRBV6-5 | CASRTRGGGNYGYTF | TGTGCCAGCAGAACAAGAGGCGGGGGTAACTATGGCTACACCTTC
TRBJ2-1 | TRBD2 | - | TRBV7-8 | CASSPTGGGNEQFF | TGTGCCAGCAGCCCTACGGGAGGGGGCAATGAGCAGTTCTTC
TRBJ2-3 | - | once | TRBV19 | CASLDGGHQDTQYF | TGTGCCAGTCTCGATGGTGGACATCAAGATACGCAGTATTTT
TRBJ2-1 | TRBD2 | - | TRBV7-6 | CASSPTSGRYNEQFF | TGTGCCAGCAGCCCGACTAGCGGAAGATACAATGAGCAGTTCTTC
TRBJ2-5 | TRBD2 | once | TRBV7-2 | CASSLGLAGPQETQYF | TGTGCCAGCAGCTTAGGACTAGCGGGGCCCCAAGAGACCCAGTACTTC
TRBJ1-2 | - | - | TRBV29-1 | CSVEEQGYYGYTF | TGCAGCGTTGAAGAGCAGGGGTACTATGGCTACACCTTC
TRBJ1-5 | - | few | TRBV6-1 | CAGGNVYSNQPQHF | TGCGCGGGGGGAAATGTTTATAGCAATCAGCCCCAGCATTTT
TRBJ1-5 | - | - | TRBV18 | CASSPSHGGRSNQPQHF | TGTGCCAGCTCACCATCCCATGGAGGACGTAGCAATCAGCCCCAGCATTTT
TRBJ2-1 | TRBD1 | - | TRBV4-1 | CASSHIQGPRRSEQFF | TGCGCCAGCAGCCATATACAGGGGCCCCGGCGGTCCGAGCAGTTCTTC
TRBJ2-3 | - | - | TRBV7-9 | CASGGAPDTQYF | TGTGCCAGCGGAGGGGCGCCAGATACGCAGTATTTT
TRBJ1-5 | TRBD1 | - | TRBV7-2 | CASSAHPGQGLYSNQPQHF | TGTGCCAGCAGCGCGCATCCGGGACAGGGACTCTATAGCAATCAGCCCCAGCATTTT
TRBJ2-7 | TRBD2 | - | TRBV6-5 | CASSWTSGYEQYF | TGTGCCAGCAGTTGGACTAGCGGCTACGAGCAGTACTTC
TRBJ2-1 | TRBD2 | - | TRBV7-2 | CASSRLAGVTYNEQFF | TGTGCCAGCAGCCGCTTAGCGGGAGTAACCTACAATGAGCAGTTCTTC
TRBJ2-2 | TRBD2 | once | TRBV18 | CASSLSLAGANTGELFF | TGTGCCAGCTCACTTTCCCTAGCGGGGGCGAACACCGGGGAGCTGTTTTTT
TRBJ2-7 | TRBD1 | once | TRBV11-2 | CASSSLRDRGYEQYF | TGTGCCAGCAGCTCACTCCGGGACAGGGGTTACGAGCAGTACTTC
TRBJ1-3 | - | - | TRBV29-1 | CSVPSGNTIYF | TGCAGCGTTCCAAGTGGAAACACCATATATTTT
TRBJ2-2 | - | - | TRBV21-1 | CASSRKRGVGCTGELFF | TGTGCCAGCAGCAGAAAGCGCGGGGTTGGTTGCACCGGGGAGCTGTTTTTT
TRBJ2-4 | - | - | TRBV7-2 | CASSVDYSGRAKNIQYF | TGTGCCAGCAGCGTAGACTATTCCGGGCGGGCCAAAAACATTCAGTACTTC
TRBJ2-3 | TRBD1 | - | TRBV2 | CASSPGTVDTQYF | TGTGCCAGCAGTCCCGGGACAGTAGATACGCAGTATTTT
TRBJ2-1 | TRBD2 | once | TRBV7-6 | CASSLVPTSGRSNEQFF | TGTGCCAGCAGCTTAGTCCCTACTAGCGGGAGGTCTAATGAGCAGTTCTTC
TRBJ2-3 | - | - | TRBV11-2 | CASSLGGRTDTQYF | TGTGCCAGCAGCCTCGGAGGCCGGACAGATACGCAGTATTTT
TRBJ2-2 | - | - | TRBV6-5 | CASKHGSYDTGELFF | TGTGCCAGCAAACACGGGAGCTACGACACCGGGGAGCTGTTTTTT
TRBJ2-5 | TRBD2 | - | TRBV11-2 | CASSGTSRETQYF | TGTGCCAGCAGCGGGACTAGCAGAGAGACCCAGTACTTC
TRBJ1-5 | - | once | TRBV13 | CASSLAPNQPQHF | TGTGCCAGCAGCTTAGCCCCCAATCAGCCCCAGCATTTT
TRBJ2-6 | - | - | TRBV6-1 | CASSEGQGANVLTF | TGTGCCAGCAGTGAAGGACAAGGGGCCAACGTCCTGACTTTC
TRBJ2-1 | TRBD2 | - | TRBV7-6 | CASSLVVAGVAEQFF | TGTGCCAGCAGCTTAGTGGTAGCGGGAGTGGCTGAGCAGTTCTTC
TRBJ2-3 | - | - | TRBV11-2 | CASSLGTRTDTQYF | TGTGCCAGCAGCTTAGGGACTCGCACAGATACGCAGTATTTT
TRBJ2-7 | - | - | TRBV5-1 | CASSLAISSSYEQYF | TGCGCCAGCAGCTTGGCGATCTCCAGCTCCTACGAGCAGTACTTC
TRBJ2-1 | TRBD2 | - | TRBV9 | CASSVDSGRYNEQFF | TGTGCCAGCAGCGTAGATAGCGGGAGGTACAATGAGCAGTTCTTC
TRBJ2-7 | - | - | TRBV19 | CASSMGAGINEQYF | TGTGCCAGTAGTATGGGCGCAGGTATCAACGAGCAGTACTTC